Sequencing of this TCR beta chain was carried out in a study of blood T cell repertoires in COVID-19. About the research overall: Acute-phase and convalescent COVID-19 samples originated in the United States, Italy and Spain. PBMCs, B-cell-depleted T cells, or T cells were the source of the cDNA or gDNA that made up the material.

Original data processing: How many nucleated cells were present was estimated from reference gene primer amplification. The assay was immunoSEQ multiplex PCR, and TCRdb's table has in-frame clones only and misses some. For V, J and clone size, that table is used; D and trimming come from the DNA. This sample yields over 90,000 clones, of which 82% are seen a single time; approximately 6.7% belongs to the top ten. Trimming cost V 6 bases and J 1 base, with 12 bases left between them. The CDR3 is 14 residues long. Germline CDR1 MNHEY, CDR2 SVGAGI. The source material was peripheral blood. The source is a man aged 50 to 60 with active or convalescent COVID-19. The chain joins TRBV6-5 to TRBJ1-2; possibly TRBD1 for D (5 bases). The CDR3 spells CASSQGNSNYGYTF. The CDR3 DNA sequence: TGTGCCAGCAGCCAGGGAAATAGTAACTATGGCTACACCTTC.